This T cell receptor (beta chain) is from a study of T cell responses to AZD1222 COVID-19 vaccine. Findings of the study overall: Spike was spanned by vaccine-associated CD4 TCRs, with dominance at 160-218 and 743-854. Baseline testing showed seropositivity in only six AZD1222 recipients. Donors in the cohort were predominantly white British and more often female, and clonal diversity was possibly underestimated.

V was pared by 1 base and J by 2 bases, with 8 bases between. Germline-derived CDR1 and CDR2 are SEHNR and FQNEAQ (reference sequence). This CDR3 has 14 residues. In regard to this clone: Its specificity is not known. The identical CDR3 is also encoded by other nucleotide sequences in the sample.

The repertoire was sequenced with immunoSEQ multiplex PCR; TCRdb's copy has only in-frame clones and lacks some. The sample holds 95,000 to 100,000 clones, 88% seen once. Investigators merged groups given second doses at roughly 4 or roughly 12 weeks. This clonotype originated in an adult who received the AZD1222 COVID-19 vaccine. The material sequenced was peripheral blood, taken 28 days after the second AZD1222 dose. V gene TRBV7-9 combines with J gene TRBJ1-2; a possible D gene is TRBD1 (6 bases). As DNA, the CDR3 is TGTGCCAGCAGCTTAGGGGGGCTGAACTATGGCTACACCTTC. The encoded protein is CASSLGGLNYGYTF.